The clone carrying this T cell receptor (beta chain) has more than one count but fewer than ten. Its antigen is not known. TCRB transcripts that were expressed got sequenced, as all of the isolated RNA had been reverse transcribed. Method: immunoSEQ multiplex PCR; TCRdb's copy keeps in-frame clones and lacks some. The table includes under 850,000 clones, around an eighth detected once. Averaging roughly 120 mL, one heparinised blood draw was given by each donor. Each of the CD4+ naive, central memory, regulatory and stem cell-like memory populations was sorted via CD45RO/CCR7/CD25/CD127/CD95/CD27. This sample was taken from a study of beta chain features in type 1 diabetes. Study overall: Examined across all samples were some 99 million sorted cells. Whole-study findings and limits: Across all four CD4+ subsets, people with type 1 diabetes showed modestly shorter TCRB CDR3s.

V lost 5 bases and J 1 base, leaving 8 bases between the germline ends. CDR3 length: 13 amino acids. Per the germline V gene, CDR1 is MNHEY and CDR2 is SVGAGI. The chain employs TRBV6-5 and TRBJ1-1; no clear D gene. Sequencing was performed on naive CD4+ T cells from blood. The TCR sequence derives from a man aged 18-30 years with type 1 diabetes. The CDR3 sequence is CASSRKRNTEAFF. In DNA, the CDR3 is TGTGCCAGCAGTAGAAAGCGGAACACTGAAGCTTTCTTT.